Listed below are T cell receptor beta chains from one sample, sequenced in a study of Ad26.COV2.S vaccination and SARS-CoV-2 variants. Profiled with immunoSEQ multiplex PCR; TCRdb holds only in-frame clones, not every one. The sample records around 94,000 clones, 60% to 85% being singletons. The starting material was peripheral blood, obtained after recovery from COVID-19. The receptors shown here come from a human donor who had recovered from COVID-19. Both conserved end residues are part of each CDR3. D genes are given only for firm matches. Size values are once, few and many counts, or a class for expanded clones, and some rows have none.

D gene,V gene,clone size,J gene,CDR3 DNA,CDR3 protein
TRBD1,TRBV7-2,many,TRBJ1-1,TGTGCCAGCAGCTTAGCTACAGGGGGCGGAGGTGAAGCTTTCTTT,CASSLATGGGGEAFF
NA,TRBV4-2,NA,TRBJ2-7,TGTGCCAGCAGCCAAGTACCAACAGGGCCCGAGGTCTCCTACGAGCAGTACTTC,CASSQVPTGPEVSYEQYF
NA,TRBV30,NA,TRBJ1-6,TGTGCCTGGAGTGTACAAGGGCAGGGTTCGGGACCCCTCCACTTT,CAWSVQGQGSGPLHF
NA,TRBV29-1,NA,TRBJ2-1,TGCAGCGTTGAAGCAGGTCGTTTGGTCAATGAGCAGTTCTTC,CSVEAGRLVNEQFF
TRBD2,TRBV7-2,NA,TRBJ2-3,TGTGCCAGCAGCTTCAACGCGGGGGGCCGAGGAGATACGCAGTATTTT,CASSFNAGGRGDTQYF
NA,TRBV12-3/TRBV12-4,NA,TRBJ1-5,TGTGCCAGCAGTTTAAACGGAAATCAGCCCCAGCATTTT,CASSLNGNQPQHF
NA,TRBV27,NA,TRBJ2-3,TGTGCCAGCAGTTGGCAGGGGTTCACAGATACGCAGTATTTT,CASSWQGFTDTQYF
NA,TRBV6-5,NA,TRBJ2-3,TGTGCCAGCAGCCCGACAAGGGTCCAGGATACGCAGTATTTT,CASSPTRVQDTQYF
NA,TRBV5-1,NA,TRBJ2-3,TGCGCCAGCAGCTTGAGACGGTCAGATACGCAGTATTTT,CASSLRRSDTQYF
TRBD1,TRBV29-1,NA,TRBJ1-1,TGCAGCGTTGCAGGGGGCCCGAACACTGAAGCTTTCTTT,CSVAGGPNTEAFF
NA,TRBV9,NA,TRBJ2-1,TGTGCCAGCAGCCCCACCCTCAGGGCTCACTACAATGAGCAGTTCTTC,CASSPTLRAHYNEQFF
NA,TRBV12-3/TRBV12-4,NA,TRBJ2-3,TGTGCCAGCAGCTTTTCCCTCACAGATACGCAGTATTTT,CASSFSLTDTQYF
NA,TRBV7-2,NA,TRBJ2-7,TGTGCCAGCAGCCGCCAGACAGGTTCTTCCTACGAGCAGTACTTC,CASSRQTGSSYEQYF
NA,TRBV11-2,NA,TRBJ2-3,TGTGCCAGCAGTCGGGGGGCGTCAGATACGCAGTATTTT,CASSRGASDTQYF
TRBD2,TRBV29-1,NA,TRBJ2-5,TGCAGCGTTTCCAAACCAAGGACAGAACTAGCGGGGGGGCGGCAAGAGACCCAGTACTTC,CSVSKPRTELAGGRQETQYF
TRBD2,TRBV18,NA,TRBJ2-3,TGTGCCAGCTCACCATCGGCCGGGGGGTTCTACACAGATACGCAGTATTTT,CASSPSAGGFYTDTQYF
TRBD1,TRBV5-1,NA,TRBJ2-6,TGCGCCAGCAGCGGAAAAGGGACAGCAGGGGCCAACGTCCTGACTTTC,CASSGKGTAGANVLTF
NA,TRBV7-3,NA,TRBJ2-1,TGTGCCAGCAGCTTAGGCAGGTACTCCTACAATGAGCAGTTCTTC,CASSLGRYSYNEQFF
NA,TRBV3-1/TRBV3-2,once,TRBJ2-2,TGTGCCAGCAGCCAAGGACCGAATACCGGGGAGCTGTTTTTT,CASSQGPNTGELFF
NA,TRBV6-2/TRBV6-3,NA,TRBJ2-1,TGTGCCAGCAGCCTGGGGCAGGACAATGAGCAGTTCTTC,CASSLGQDNEQFF
TRBD2,TRBV2,NA,TRBJ2-7,TGTGCCAGCAGTGGGACTAGCGGGTACGAGCAGTACTTC,CASSGTSGYEQYF
NA,TRBV12-3/TRBV12-4,NA,TRBJ1-5,TGTGCCAGCAGTTATGAGGGGGTCCAGCCCCAGCATTTT,CASSYEGVQPQHF
TRBD2,TRBV7-6,once,TRBJ2-7,TGTGCCAGCAGCCTGGAGCGGGGTCTCGAGCAGTACTTC,CASSLERGLEQYF
NA,TRBV12-3/TRBV12-4,NA,TRBJ1-2,TGTGCCAGCAGTATCGCAGTTCCGTATGGCTACACCTTC,CASSIAVPYGYTF
NA,TRBV11-2,NA,TRBJ2-1,TGTGCCAGCAGCTTAGTTGCGGAGGGGCAGTTCTTC,CASSLVAEGQFF
NA,TRBV7-2,NA,TRBJ2-7,TGTGCCAGCAGCTTAGCCACAGGCCTCGGCGAGCAGTACTTC,CASSLATGLGEQYF
NA,TRBV29-1,NA,TRBJ2-5,TGCAGCGTTGAGACAGGAGAGACCCAGTACTTC,CSVETGETQYF
TRBD1,TRBV28,NA,TRBJ2-7,TGTGCCAGCAGTATTCCGGGACAGGGGGGCTACGAGCAGTACTTC,CASSIPGQGGYEQYF
NA,TRBV7-7,once,TRBJ2-2,TGTGCCAGCAGCTTAGAAGCCCTCACCGGGGAGCTGTTTTTT,CASSLEALTGELFF
NA,TRBV5-1,NA,TRBJ2-1,TGCGCCAGCAGCTTGGCCTCCCATCCAAGCAATGAGCAGTTCTTC,CASSLASHPSNEQFF
NA,TRBV11-2,few,TRBJ2-7,TGTGCCAGCAGCTTAGTGGGTAGCGAGCAGTACTTC,CASSLVGSEQYF
NA,TRBV5-1,few,TRBJ1-1,TGCGCCAGCAGCTTGGACCCAGGGCCAAAGGATGGAGCTTTCTTT,CASSLDPGPKDGAFF
NA,TRBV3-1/TRBV3-2,few,TRBJ1-2,TGTGCCAGCAGCCAAGTGGCCACCAACTATGGCTACACCTTC,CASSQVATNYGYTF
NA,TRBV5-1,NA,TRBJ1-1,TGCGCCAGCAGCTTTGACAGAGGGAACACTGAAGCTTTCTTT,CASSFDRGNTEAFF
NA,TRBV9,NA,TRBJ2-3,TGTGCCAGCAGCGTAGAGGGGGGCGAAAGCACAGATACGCAGTATTTT,CASSVEGGESTDTQYF
NA,TRBV6-4,NA,TRBJ2-5,TGTGCCAGCAGTGACAGGCAGGGCGAGACCCAGTACTTC,CASSDRQGETQYF
NA,TRBV10-3,NA,TRBJ2-2,TGTGCCATCAGTGAGTCTAGAGGCCCCGCCAACACCGGGGAGCTGTTTTTT,CAISESRGPANTGELFF
TRBD1,TRBV7-6,NA,TRBJ2-2,TGTGCCAGCAGCTTAGCGGGACAGGGGGTCGGGGAGCTGTTTTTT,CASSLAGQGVGELFF
NA,TRBV7-9,NA,TRBJ1-2,TGTGCCAGCACCCCACAGGGTGGGTCTAACTATGGCTACACCTTC,CASTPQGGSNYGYTF
NA,TRBV28,NA,TRBJ1-6,TGTGCCAGCAGATCGACAGTGTATAATTCACCCCTCCACTTT,CASRSTVYNSPLHF
TRBD1,TRBV30,NA,TRBJ2-2,TGTGCCTGGAGGGGGACAGGGAACACCGGGGAGCTGTTTTTT,CAWRGTGNTGELFF